This T cell receptor beta chain stems from a study of low-dose radiotherapy and immunotherapy resistance in tumors. Covering alpha and beta chains, TRAV- and TRBV-specific primers were used for the first-strand cDNA. A roughly 19-cycle PCR with a constant-region primer and V-primer adapter amplified TCRs. In vitro transcription amplified isolated mRNA. TCRdb fed the reads into MiXCR, producing one record per CDR3 protein. The sample records about 9,800 distinct CDR3 sequences, 35% to 50% being singletons. The table lists this clonotype with a few counts. Trimming cost V 6 bases and J 4 bases, with 13 bases left between them. The CDR3 extends over 13 amino acids. Germline V gene data show CDR1 as DFQATT and CDR2 as SNEGSKA (reference sequence).

This receptor was taken from a human donor with advanced metastatic prostate, ovarian, gallbladder or colorectal cancer (not recorded which). This table probably holds off-target reads from a library built for another chain. The chain joins TRBV20-1 to TRBJ2-1, with a tentative D call TRBD2 (5 bases). Here the CDR3 DNA reads TGCAGTGCGAACTTGGCGGGTTACAATGAGCAGTTCTTC. Translation gives CSANLAGYNEQFF.